This entry lists 22 T cell receptor beta chains sequenced from one sample in a study of long-term antiretroviral therapy in people with HIV (dated by TCRdb to between 2020 and 2023). The immunoSEQ hsTCRB v3.0 assay was used at survey level resolution to sequence the TRB variable region. TCRdb took this table from immuneACCESS and kept in-frame rearrangements with V and J called. Such tables lack part of the clones; where checked against another copy, unresolved V genes explain under half of the gap, and the rest is unexplained. Recorded for this sample are about 28,000 clones; 85% to 90% of them occurred a single time. The ten most abundant clones make up about 8% of the sample. Specimen: unsorted PBMCs, collected 3.2 years before starting antiretroviral therapy. All receptors come from a man aged 50 to 59 with HIV.

The chain combines TRBV11-2 with TRBJ2-2; TRBD2 agrees at 13 bases. V lost 1 base to trimming and J lost 5 bases; unmatched junction nucleotides: 7. The germline gives CDR1 SGHAT, CDR2 FQNNGV. The CDR3 runs to 18 residues. The CDR3 here is CASSLVGLAGAGTGELFF. The CDR3 DNA sequence: TGTGCCAGCAGCTTAGTAGGACTAGCGGGAGCGGGGACCGGGGAGCTGTTTTTT.

This chain uses TRBV2 with TRBJ2-3; 9 bases fit TRBD1. Per the germline V gene, CDR1 is SNHLY and CDR2 is FYNNEI. The ends lost 5 bases at V and 2 bases at J; junction bases unmatched: 2. This CDR3 is built from 14 residues. CDR3 sequence reads: CASSRTGATDTQYF. The CDR3 DNA is TGTGCCAGCAGTAGGACAGGGGCCACAGATACGCAGTATTTT.

The rearrangement uses TRBV5-4 and TRBJ2-3; a weak D match, TRBD1 (6 bases). Trimming cost V 1 base and J 0 bases, with 12 bases left between them. CDR3 size: 16 residues. Germline CDR1 is SGHNT and CDR2 is YYREEE (reference sequence). The CDR3 region has the DNA TGTGCCAGCAGCTTGCTAGGACAGACTAGCACAGATACGCAGTATTTT. Translating gives CASSLLGQTSTDTQYF.

The chain has TRBV27 and TRBJ1-5; the D is unclear. The V gene lost 6 bases and the J gene lost 7 bases, with 16 bases spanning the gap. CDR3 length: 14 residues. The V gene's germline CDR1 is MNHEY and CDR2 SMNVEV (reference sequence). The CDR3 reads CASSRSSGRQPQHF. The DNA of the CDR3 is TGTGCCAGCAGCCGTTCTTCGGGAAGACAGCCCCAGCATTTT.

This rearrangement joins TRBV5-1 to TRBJ2-1; 7 positions agree with TRBD1. Losses at the gene ends were 0 bases for V and 5 bases for J; bases not matched to a gene: 5. The CDR3 length is 15 residues. Germline CDR1 and CDR2: SGHRS and YFSETQ. The CDR3 region has the DNA TGCGCCAGCAGCTTGGCACAGGGGCCAAACAATGAGCAGTTCTTC. Protein: CASSLAQGPNNEQFF.

This clone was seen once. The rearrangement joins TRBV28 to TRBJ1-3; no definite D call. V gave up 6 bases and J gave up 0 bases, with 12 bases separating them. In germline, CDR1 is MDHEN, CDR2 SYDVKM. This CDR3 region has 15 residues. The chain's CDR3 is CASRLLGSSGNTIYF. CDR3 bases: TGTGCCAGCAGATTACTGGGGTCCTCTGGAAACACCATATATTTT. Full variable domain (missing parts from reference TRBV28 and TRBJ1-3): DVKVTQSSRYLVKRTGEKVFLECVQDMDHENMFWYRQDPGLGLRLIYFSYDVKMKEKGDIPEGYSVSREKKERFSLILESASTNQTSMYLCASRLLGSSGNTIYFGEGSWLTVV.

The rearrangement uses TRBV19 and TRBJ2-2, with 9 positions matching TRBD2. Per the germline V gene, CDR1 is LNHDA and CDR2 is SQIVND (reference sequence). The CDR3 is 18 amino acids. V gave up 5 bases and J gave up 3 bases; unmatched junction bases: 13. In DNA, the CDR3 is TGTGCCAGTAGTGCTCTCCTTAGCGGGAGTATAGACACCGGGGAGCTGTTTTTT. This translates into CASSALLSGSIDTGELFF. The variable domain in full, with the rest retrieved from reference TRBV19 and TRBJ2-2, is DGGITQSPKYLFRKEGQNVTLSCEQNLNHDAMYWYRQDPGQGLRLIYYSQIVNDFQKGDIAEGYSVSREKKESFPLTVTSAQKNPTAFYLCASSALLSGSIDTGELFFGEGSRLTVL.

The chain links TRBV12-5 to TRBJ1-1; no clear D gene. This CDR3 has 14 residues. Deletions cut 3 bases from V and 2 bases from J, with 10 bases between. The V gene's germline CDR1 is LGHNT and CDR2 FRNRAP. The CDR3 region is CASGLEGANTEAFF. In DNA form, the CDR3 reads TGTGCTAGTGGTTTAGAGGGAGCAAACACTGAAGCTTTCTTT. The full variable domain, with the rest looked up from reference TRBV12-5 and TRBJ1-1, is DARVTQTPRHKVTEMGQEVTMRCQPILGHNTVFWYRQTMMQGLELLAYFRNRAPLDDSGMPKDRFSAEMPDATLATLKIQPSEPRDSAVYFCASGLEGANTEAFFGQGTRLTVV.

The chain links TRBV9 to TRBJ1-5; a possible D gene is TRBD1 (6 bases). The CDR3 loop spans 15 amino acids. CDR1 is SGDLS, CDR2 YYNGEE, per germline. V gave up 0 bases and J gave up 1 base, with 8 bases separating them. Written as DNA, the CDR3 is TGTGCCAGCAGCGTAGGGACAGCAAGCAATCAGCCCCAGCATTTT. Translating gives CASSVGTASNQPQHF.

CDR3 region: CASSLASGANEQYF. Here the CDR3 DNA reads TGTGCCAGCAGCTTAGCTTCGGGGGCCAACGAGCAGTACTTC. The chain links TRBV13 to TRBJ2-7; either TRBD1 or TRBD2 may supply D (6 bases each). The CDR3 length is 14 residues. CDR1 and CDR2 (germline): PRHDT, FYEKMQ (reference sequence). V lost 1 base, J lost 5 bases, and 12 bases lay in between.

This clone occurred a few times. The rearrangement joins TRBV7-9 to TRBJ2-7; D not resolved. Germline V gives CDR1 SEHNR, CDR2 FQNEAQ (reference sequence). The CDR3 is made up of 11 amino acids. The V and J ends lost 6 bases and 2 bases respectively, with 5 bases between them. The chain's CDR3 is CASRSAYEQYF. CDR3 bases: TGTGCCAGCAGATCCGCCTACGAGCAGTACTTC. Combining the CDR3 with reference TRBV7-9 and TRBJ2-7 gives the whole variable domain DTGVSQNPRHKITKRGQNVTFRCDPISEHNRLYWYRQTLGQGPEFLTYFQNEAQLEKSRLLSDRFSAERPKGSFSTLEIQRTEQGDSAMYLCASRSAYEQYFGPGTRLTVT.

This rearrangement joins TRBV5-4 to TRBJ2-5, with TRBD2 matching over 7 bases. J was trimmed by 5 bases and V by 0 bases; bases with no gene match: 7. The CDR3 has 15 residues. Germline values: CDR1 SGHNT, CDR2 YYREEE (reference sequence). Here the CDR3 DNA reads TGTGCCAGCAGCTTGGCCCCGGGGGGTAGGGAGACCCAGTACTTC. As protein: CASSLAPGGRETQYF.

This sequence joins TRBV7-9 and TRBJ1-2; 7 bases match TRBD1. Germline lookup yields CDR1 SEHNR and CDR2 FQNEAQ (reference sequence). V gave up 5 bases and J gave up 8 bases; unmatched junction bases: 8. This CDR3 comprises 13 residues. This CDR3 reads CASSVNRGEGYTF. The CDR3 DNA sequence: TGTGCCAGCAGCGTCAACAGGGGAGAGGGCTACACCTTC.

The chain joins TRBV11-3 to TRBJ2-3; D gene uncertain. This CDR3 comprises 12 residues. Looked up from germline, CDR1 is SGHNT and CDR2 is YENEEA. V was trimmed by 5 bases and J by 3 bases, leaving 6 bases between them. CDR3 bases: TGTGCCAGCAGCAAGGGAACAGATACGCAGTATTTT. Translating it yields CASSKGTDTQYF.

This sequence joins TRBV5-4 and TRBJ2-5; tentatively, D is TRBD2 (7 bases). The CDR3 covers 17 residues. Germline loops: CDR1 SGHNT, CDR2 YYREEE (reference sequence). V was shortened by 0 bases and J by 1 base, with 16 bases between the two germline ends. The DNA for the CDR3 is TGTGCCAGCAGCTTGGCCCCTGGGGGGGGGCTCCAAGAGACCCAGTACTTC. Translation gives CASSLAPGGGLQETQYF.

The chain links TRBV9 to TRBJ2-1; perhaps TRBD2 as D (6 bases). Germline loops: CDR1 SGDLS, CDR2 YYNGEE. Trimming shortened V by 4 bases and J by 6 bases, and 20 bases separated the two germline ends. This CDR3 region has 16 residues. CDR3 coding DNA: TGTGCCAGCAGCTCGCCCCGGGACTTAGCCTTCAATGAGCAGTTCTTC. The encoded protein is CASSSPRDLAFNEQFF. Drawing the rest from reference TRBV9 and TRBJ2-1, the complete variable domain is DSGVTQTPKHLITATGQRVTLRCSPRSGDLSVYWYQQSLDQGLQFLIQYYNGEERAKGNILERFSAQQFPDLHSELNLSSLELGDSALYFCASSSPRDLAFNEQFFGPGTRLTVL.

The chain links TRBV6-1 to TRBJ2-7; weak D call: TRBD1 (5 bases). Trimming stripped 8 bases from V and 3 bases from J, with 17 bases between. The CDR3 runs 14 residues. The germline V gene has CDR1 MNHNS and CDR2 SASEGT. Here the CDR3 DNA reads TGTGCCAGCGTAAGGTCCGTAGGGGACTACGAGCAGTACTTC. Its protein product is CASVRSVGDYEQYF.

This clone was seen a single time. The chain is built from TRBV19 and TRBJ1-6; no firm D call. Per the germline V gene, CDR1 is LNHDA and CDR2 is SQIVND (reference sequence). The CDR3 is 16 amino acids. V lost 5 bases and J 2 bases, leaving 13 bases between the germline ends. The CDR3 sequence is CASSPRGRAYNSPLHF. The CDR3 DNA sequence: TGTGCCAGTAGTCCGCGTGGGAGGGCCTATAATTCACCCCTCCACTTT.

V usage is TRBV11-2 and J usage is TRBJ1-5, with D hard to call. Between the trimmed V and J ends, which lost 1 base and 5 bases, there was a span of 9 bases. The germline gives CDR1 SGHAT, CDR2 FQNNGV. The CDR3 has 14 residues. The CDR3 reads CASSLVAEDQPQHF. CDR3 bases: TGTGCCAGCAGCTTAGTTGCAGAGGATCAGCCCCAGCATTTT.

V and J are TRBV5-1 and TRBJ1-1; D not certain. V lost 1 base and J 1 base, leaving 11 bases between the germline ends. Germline CDR1 is SGHRS and CDR2 is YFSETQ. The length of the CDR3 is 15 residues. The CDR3 protein is CASSLLPSPNTEAFF. The CDR3 DNA is TGCGCCAGCAGCTTGCTCCCGAGCCCGAACACTGAAGCTTTCTTT.

J is TRBJ1-5 and V is TRBV30; maybe TRBD1 (6 bases). V was trimmed by 3 bases and J by 0 bases, leaving 15 bases between them. Germline CDR1 and CDR2: GTSNPN and SVGIG (reference sequence). This CDR3 comprises 16 residues. CDR3 in amino acids: CAWRLRGEGSNQPQHF. CDR3 in DNA: TGTGCCTGGAGGCTCAGGGGAGAAGGTAGCAATCAGCCCCAGCATTTT.

The chain recombines TRBV28 with TRBJ2-5; no firm D call. Germline CDR1 and CDR2: MDHEN and SYDVKM. The CDR3 extends over 13 amino acids. V was shortened by 3 bases and J by 10 bases, with 15 bases between the two germline ends. This chain's CDR3 is CASSFYKDDLQYF. CDR3 sequence (DNA): TGTGCCAGCAGTTTCTATAAGGACGACCTCCAGTACTTC.